This TCR beta chain was sequenced for a study of blood T cell repertoires in COVID-19. The wider study: Collection of acute and convalescent COVID-19 samples took place in the United States, Italy and Spain.

Germline CDR1 is SEHNR and CDR2 is FQNEAQ (reference sequence). The V end lost 4 bases, the J end lost 6 bases, and 18 bases lay between the germline ends. CDR3 length: 15 residues. In the study's own analysis: Estimates of nucleated cell counts were drawn from the amplification of reference gene primers. The protocol was immunoSEQ multiplex PCR, while the TCRdb copy is restricted to in-frame clones and leaves out a portion. The DNA gave D and trimming, while V, J and clone size come from that table. The profile covers some 89,000 clones, with roughly four fifths appearing a single time and 1% to 1.5% taken by the ten largest.

Sequenced input: peripheral blood. The chain recombines TRBV7-9 with TRBJ1-1, with D tentatively TRBD1 (6 bases). The TCR originated in a woman of 80 years or more with acute or convalescent COVID-19. The chain's CDR3 is CASSSHKGDYAEAFF. For the CDR3, the DNA is TGTGCCAGCAGCTCCCACAAGGGGGATTACGCTGAAGCTTTCTTT. The full variable domain, completed using reference TRBV7-9 and TRBJ1-1, is DTGVSQNPRHKITKRGQNVTFRCDPISEHNRLYWYRQTLGQGPEFLTYFQNEAQLEKSRLLSDRFSAERPKGSFSTLEIQRTEQGDSAMYLCASSSHKGDYAEAFFGQGTRLTVV.